The next 3 T cell receptor beta chains were all read from a single sample in a study of blood T cell repertoires in COVID-19. Only in-frame clones appear in the TCRdb table, and some are missing; sequencing was by immunoSEQ multiplex PCR. The sample holds 130,000 to 150,000 clones, approximately 80% seen once. Sequenced material: peripheral blood. These receptors were collected from a man aged 55 to 70 with active or convalescent COVID-19.

The rearrangement joins TRBV18 to TRBJ1-1, with a possible D match to TRBD1 (6 bases). This CDR3 contains 15 residues. Germline V CDR1 and CDR2: KGHSH, LQKENI. Trimming pared 3 bases from V and 1 base from J, leaving 12 bases between. CDR3 coding DNA: TGTGCCAGCTCACCCCTGTTGGGACAGAACACTGAAGCTTTCTTT. Protein product: CASSPLLGQNTEAFF.

The rearrangement links TRBV29-1 to TRBJ2-7; no clear D. V lost 4 bases, J lost 6 bases, and 7 bases lay in between. CDR3 size: 10 residues. Germline V gene data show CDR1 as SQVTM and CDR2 as ANQGSEA. CDR3 protein: CSVGAGEQYF. The CDR3 DNA reads as TGCAGCGTTGGGGCAGGCGAGCAGTACTTC.

The rearrangement links TRBV6-2 or TRBV6-3 to TRBJ2-1, with TRBD2 matching 11 bases. Looked up from germline, CDR1 is MNHEY and CDR2 is SVGEGT. With V trimmed by 2 bases and J by 0 bases, 9 bases remained unmatched. The CDR3 contains 19 residues. The CDR3 DNA is TGTGCCAGCAGTTACGGGCCGGGACTAGCGGTCCGCTCCTACAATGAGCAGTTCTTC. Translating it yields CASSYGPGLAVRSYNEQFF.